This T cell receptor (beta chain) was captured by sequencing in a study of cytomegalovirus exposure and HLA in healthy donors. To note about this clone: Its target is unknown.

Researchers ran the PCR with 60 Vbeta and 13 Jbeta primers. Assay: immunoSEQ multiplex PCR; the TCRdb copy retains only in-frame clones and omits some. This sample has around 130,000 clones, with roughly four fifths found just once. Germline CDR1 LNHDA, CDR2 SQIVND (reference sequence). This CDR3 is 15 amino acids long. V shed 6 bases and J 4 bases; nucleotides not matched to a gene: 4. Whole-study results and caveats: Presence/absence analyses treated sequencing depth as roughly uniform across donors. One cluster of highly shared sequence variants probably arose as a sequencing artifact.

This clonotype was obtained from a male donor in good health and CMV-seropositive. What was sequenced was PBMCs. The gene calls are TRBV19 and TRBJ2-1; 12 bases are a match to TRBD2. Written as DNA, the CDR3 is TGTGCCAGTAGCCTCGGACTAGCGGGGTACAATGAGCAGTTCTTC. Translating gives CASSLGLAGYNEQFF.